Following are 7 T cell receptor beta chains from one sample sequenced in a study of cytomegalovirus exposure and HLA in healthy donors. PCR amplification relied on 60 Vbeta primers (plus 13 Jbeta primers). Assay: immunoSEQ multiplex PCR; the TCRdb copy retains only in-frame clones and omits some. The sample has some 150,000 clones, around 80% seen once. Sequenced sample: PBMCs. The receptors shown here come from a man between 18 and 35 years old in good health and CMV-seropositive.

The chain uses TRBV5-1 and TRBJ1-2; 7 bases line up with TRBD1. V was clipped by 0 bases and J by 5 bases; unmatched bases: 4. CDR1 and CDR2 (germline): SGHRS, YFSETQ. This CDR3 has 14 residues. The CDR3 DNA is TGCGCCAGCAGCTTGGAAGGGACAGAATATGGCTACACCTTC. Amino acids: CASSLEGTEYGYTF. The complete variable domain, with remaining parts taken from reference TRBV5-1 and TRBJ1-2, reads KAGVTQTPRYLIKTRGQQVTLSCSPISGHRSVSWYQQTPGQGLQFLFEYFSETQRNKGNFPGRFSGRQFSNSRSEMNVSTLELGDSALYLCASSLEGTEYGYTFGSGTRLTVV.

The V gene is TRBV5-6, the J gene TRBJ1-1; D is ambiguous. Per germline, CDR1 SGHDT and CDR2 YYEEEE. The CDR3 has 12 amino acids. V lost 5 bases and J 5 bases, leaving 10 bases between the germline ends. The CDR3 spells CASRGRGTEAFF. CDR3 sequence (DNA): TGTGCCAGCAGGGGTCGAGGGACTGAAGCTTTCTTT. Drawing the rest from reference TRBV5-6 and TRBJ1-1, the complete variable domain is DAGVTQSPTHLIKTRGQQVTLRCSPKSGHDTVSWYQQALGQGPQFIFQYYEEEERQRGNFPDRFSGHQFPNYSSELNVNALLLGDSALYLCASRGRGTEAFFGQGTRLTVV.

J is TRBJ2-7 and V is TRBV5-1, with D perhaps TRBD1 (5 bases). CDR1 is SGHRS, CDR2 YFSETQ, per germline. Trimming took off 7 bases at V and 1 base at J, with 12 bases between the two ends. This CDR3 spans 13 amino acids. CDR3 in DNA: TGCGCCAGCGGTAACACAGGTTCCTACGAGCAGTACTTC. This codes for CASGNTGSYEQYF.

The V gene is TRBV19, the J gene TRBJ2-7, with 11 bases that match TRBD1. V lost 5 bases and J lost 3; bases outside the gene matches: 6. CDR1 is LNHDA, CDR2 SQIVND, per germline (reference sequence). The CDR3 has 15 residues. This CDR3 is CASSPPGQGVYEQYF. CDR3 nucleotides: TGTGCCAGTAGTCCCCCGGGACAGGGGGTCTACGAGCAGTACTTC.

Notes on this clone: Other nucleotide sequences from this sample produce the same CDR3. The CDR3 DNA follows: TGTGCCAGCAGTTTAAGGGGAGGTCACATGCACGAGCAGTACTTC. Encoded protein: CASSLRGGHMHEQYF. The V and J genes are TRBV27 and TRBJ2-7; D is possibly TRBD2 (6 bases). Germline lookup yields CDR1 MNHEY and CDR2 SMNVEV (reference sequence). The CDR3 consists of 15 residues. V shed 2 bases and J shed 5 bases, with 16 bases lying between them.

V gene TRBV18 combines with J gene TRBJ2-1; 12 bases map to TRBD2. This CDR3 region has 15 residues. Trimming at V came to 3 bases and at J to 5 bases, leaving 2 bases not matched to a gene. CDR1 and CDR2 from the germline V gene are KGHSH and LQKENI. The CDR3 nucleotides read TGTGCCAGCTCACCGGGACTAGCGGGTCACAATGAGCAGTTCTTC. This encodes CASSPGLAGHNEQFF.

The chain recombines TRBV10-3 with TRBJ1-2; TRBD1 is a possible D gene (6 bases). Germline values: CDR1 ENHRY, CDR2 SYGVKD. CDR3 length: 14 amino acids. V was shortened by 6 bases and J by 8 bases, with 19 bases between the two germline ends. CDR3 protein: CAISHEGGGRGYTF. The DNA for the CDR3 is TGTGCCATCAGCCACGAGGGGGGAGGGCGCGGCTACACCTTC.